This T cell receptor beta chain stems from a study of T cell repertoires in cytomegalovirus infection. As for the study in general: Public TCR beta signatures were indicative of both CMV infection and a matching HLA type.

MiXCR, run by TCRdb on the reads, gives a single entry per CDR3 protein. The data contain about 76,000 distinct CDR3 sequences, more than 3% of them singletons. This clonotype was detected ten times or more. What it binds is not known. Findings of the study overall: The response measured ex vivo was dominated by TCR beta clonotypes (HLA-C-restricted and CMV-specific). Summed frequency of shared TCR beta families picked out CMV carriers who also had the relevant HLA.

The V gene end was trimmed by 3 bases and the J gene end by 5 bases; junction bases not matched to a gene: 6. This CDR3 spans 15 amino acids. Germline assignment: CDR1 SGHDT and CDR2 YYEEEE. The sample was PBMCs. This TCR came from a human donor in good health (CMV status not recorded). Some clones in this sample may be carry-over from other donors' samples. The V call is TRBV5-6, the J call TRBJ2-1; the match to TRBD1 covers 9 bases. CDR3 sequence: CASSSPGQGHNEQFF. CDR3 DNA sequence: TGTGCCAGCAGCTCTCCGGGACAGGGTCACAATGAGCAGTTCTTC.